Reported below is one T cell receptor (beta chain). The antigen remains undetermined. Preparation of the TCRbeta library involved a method that used unique molecular identifiers. TCRdb reprocessed the PCR reads with MiXCR, giving one entry per CDR3 protein. The sample lists hundreds of thousands of distinct CDR3 sequences; roughly 23% were seen once. The data were obtained in a study of T-cell reconstitution after alpha-beta-depleted transplantation in children. Study outcomes and limitations: When one year had passed after transplant, most T-cell counts and diversity came from newly produced T cells.

The CDR3 runs to 15 residues. Deletions cut 2 bases from V and 4 bases from J, with 14 bases between. Germline V gene data show CDR1 as KGHSH and CDR2 as LQKENI. The specimen comprised PBMCs, mostly from graft donor cells, sampled 360 days after TCRalphabeta/CD19-depleted stem cell transplant. The TCR comes from a boy under two years old who had a stem cell transplant for acute myeloid leukemia, so the T cells may come from the graft donor. The chain combines TRBV18 with TRBJ1-2; unclear D gene. CDR3 nucleotide sequence: TGTGCCAGCTCACCAGGTCTGGGGTCGAGCTATGGCTACACCTTC. Translation: CASSPGLGSSYGYTF.